The 15 T cell receptor beta chains below were found in one sample sequenced in a study of blood T cells in healthy people across ages. With a J-beta primer mix and a sample-barcoded 5' primer, a second PCR ran about 7 to 11 cycles. One entry per CDR3 protein, called by TCRdb with MiXCR from the 5' RACE reads. Of fewer than 1.5 million distinct CDR3 sequences listed, approximately 42% are singletons. The sample was blood. These receptors were obtained from a woman aged 18-30 years in good health.

CDR3 DNA: TGTGCTAGTGGCACCGGGACTAGCTTCGACAATGAGCAGTTCTTC. It translates to CASGTGTSFDNEQFF. The V and J genes are TRBV12-5 and TRBJ2-1, with TRBD2 matching over 9 bases. V trimming: 6 bases; J trimming: 5 bases; junction bases outside the gene matches: 8. CDR1 and CDR2 from the germline V gene are LGHNT and FRNRAP. The CDR3 totals 15 residues.

V usage is TRBV28 and J usage is TRBJ2-7, with TRBD2 as a possible D gene (6 bases). V gave up 3 bases and J gave up 6 bases, with 12 bases separating them. This CDR3 comprises 13 residues. Germline loops: CDR1 MDHEN, CDR2 SYDVKM. The CDR3 DNA follows: TGTGCCAGCAGTTTCTGGGGAGGCGGCGAGCAGTACTTC. This gives the protein CASSFWGGGEQYF. Combining the CDR3 with reference TRBV28 and TRBJ2-7 gives the whole variable domain DVKVTQSSRYLVKRTGEKVFLECVQDMDHENMFWYRQDPGLGLRLIYFSYDVKMKEKGDIPEGYSVSREKKERFSLILESASTNQTSMYLCASSFWGGGEQYFGPGTRLTVT.

The chain employs TRBV7-3 and TRBJ2-3; the D is unclear. V lost 5 bases to trimming and J lost 4 bases, with 16 bases between them. The V gene's germline CDR1 is SGHTA and CDR2 FQGTGA. CDR3 length equals 15 residues. The CDR3 region is CASSQTDMRADTQYF. CDR3 DNA sequence: TGTGCCAGCAGCCAAACTGATATGCGCGCAGATACGCAGTATTTT.

The rearrangement links TRBV9 to TRBJ1-4, with a weak D call TRBD1 (5 bases). CDR1 and CDR2 (germline): SGDLS, YYNGEE. V was cut by 3 bases and J by 8 bases, with 20 bases left in between. This CDR3 contains 16 residues. The CDR3 spells CASSANSGGSFEKLFF. The DNA for the CDR3 is TGTGCCAGCAGCGCAAACTCGGGGGGATCTTTCGAAAAACTGTTTTTT. The variable domain in full, completed from reference TRBV9 and TRBJ1-4, reads DSGVTQTPKHLITATGQRVTLRCSPRSGDLSVYWYQQSLDQGLQFLIQYYNGEERAKGNILERFSAQQFPDLHSELNLSSLELGDSALYFCASSANSGGSFEKLFFGSGTQLSVL.

The chain carries TRBV3-1 and TRBJ2-5, with TRBD2 identical over 7 bases. The J call could be wrong; TRBJ2-7 is a better fit for the DNA end. The CDR3 is made up of 14 amino acids. Germline V gene sequence: CDR1 LGHDT, CDR2 YNNKEL (reference sequence). DNA for the CDR3: TGTGCCAGCAGCCGGGGGGGAGGGCGTCACGAGCAGTACTTC. As protein: CASSRGGGRHEQYF.

In this sample, this clonotype turned up a few times. The chain is built from TRBV11-2 and TRBJ2-1; D gene ambiguous. The CDR3 consists of 15 residues. The V end was cut by 4 bases, the J end by 4 bases, with 14 bases between. Germline values: CDR1 SGHAT, CDR2 FQNNGV. CDR3 DNA: TGTGCCAGCAGCTCGCCCGGCCGGCCGTACAATGAGCAGTTCTTC. It yields the protein CASSSPGRPYNEQFF.

The chain combines TRBV10-3 with TRBJ1-2; the D gene is possibly TRBD1 (6 bases). The CDR3 is 14 amino acids. Trimming left V 3 bases short and J 4 bases short, with 12 bases between. From germline, CDR1 is ENHRY and CDR2 SYGVKD. CDR3 loop: CAISDRTESYGYTF. CDR3 DNA sequence: TGTGCCATCAGTGACAGGACAGAGAGCTATGGCTACACCTTC.

The rearrangement uses TRBV4-1 and TRBJ1-3; TRBD1 might be the D (5 bases). Germline V gene sequence: CDR1 MGHRA, CDR2 YSYEKL. V was clipped by 2 bases and J by 11 bases, with 10 bases between them. The CDR3 runs 12 residues. CDR3 in amino acids: CASSQPPGAIYF. In DNA, the CDR3 is TGCGCCAGCAGCCAACCCCCGGGGGCCATATATTTT.

The chain combines TRBV2 with TRBJ2-1; 9 bases line up with TRBD2. The V segment lost 5 bases and the J segment 0 bases; nucleotides outside the gene matches: 5. The CDR3 is 16 residues long. Per the germline V gene, CDR1 is SNHLY and CDR2 is FYNNEI. The CDR3 bases are TGTGCCAGCAGTCTCAATAGCGGGAGCTCCTACAATGAGCAGTTCTTC. This codes for CASSLNSGSSYNEQFF. The complete variable domain, with remaining parts taken from reference TRBV2 and TRBJ2-1, reads EPEVTQTPSHQVTQMGQEVILRCVPISNHLYFYWYRQILGQKVEFLVSFYNNEISEKSEIFDDQFSVERPDGSNFTLKIRSTKLEDSAMYFCASSLNSGSSYNEQFFGPGTRLTVL.

This clonotype appeared a few times. The V and J genes are TRBV6-4 and TRBJ2-3; no firm D call. The CDR3 is 13 residues long. V lost 3 bases, J lost 6 bases, and 10 bases lay in between. Germline CDR1 and CDR2: MRHNA and SNTAGT. CDR3 protein: CASSERHLDTQYF. In DNA, the CDR3 is TGTGCCAGCAGTGAACGACACCTGGATACGCAGTATTTT.

The V gene is TRBV29-1, the J gene TRBJ1-2, with 7 bases identical to TRBD1. The CDR3 runs to 13 residues. The trim removed 4 bases at V and 4 bases at J, leaving 6 bases unmatched. Germline CDR1 and CDR2: SQVTM and ANQGSEA. The CDR3 sequence is CSVVRDSSYGYTF. In nucleotides, the CDR3 is TGCAGCGTTGTAAGGGACAGCTCCTATGGCTACACCTTC.

The rearrangement links TRBV12-3 or TRBV12-4 to TRBJ2-1; a possible D gene is TRBD2 (6 bases). Trimming stripped 6 bases from V and 2 bases from J, with 11 bases between. The CDR3 loop spans 14 amino acids. In nucleotides, the CDR3 is TGTGCCAGCAGCCTCGGGAGCCCCTACAATGAGCAGTTCTTC. It codes for CASSLGSPYNEQFF.

This clonotype is a singleton in its sample. The V call is TRBV21-1, the J call TRBJ2-2; no DNA check was done on the table's D call, TRBD1. TRBV21-1 is termed a pseudogene. The CDR3 consists of 17 residues. The CDR3 bases are TGTGCCAGCAGCAAAGGAACAGGGGGCGGGTACACCGGGGAGCTGTTTTTT. Translation gives CASSKGTGGGYTGELFF.

Only a few counts were recorded for this clonotype. The chain combines TRBV12-3 or TRBV12-4 with TRBJ2-1; unclear D gene. CDR3 length: 13 amino acids. V was trimmed by 6 bases and J by 8 bases, leaving 14 bases between them. CDR3 region: CASRMSGLDEQFF. In DNA form, the CDR3 reads TGTGCCAGCAGGATGTCCGGGTTGGATGAGCAGTTCTTC.

V usage is TRBV20-1 and J usage is TRBJ1-2, with D hard to call. The CDR3 covers 11 residues. Trimming pared 5 bases from V and 7 bases from J, leaving 11 bases between. Germline CDR1 DFQATT, CDR2 SNEGSKA (reference sequence). The CDR3 reads CSALVLVGYTF. The CDR3 DNA reads TGCAGTGCTCTCGTTCTGGTTGGCTACACCTTC.